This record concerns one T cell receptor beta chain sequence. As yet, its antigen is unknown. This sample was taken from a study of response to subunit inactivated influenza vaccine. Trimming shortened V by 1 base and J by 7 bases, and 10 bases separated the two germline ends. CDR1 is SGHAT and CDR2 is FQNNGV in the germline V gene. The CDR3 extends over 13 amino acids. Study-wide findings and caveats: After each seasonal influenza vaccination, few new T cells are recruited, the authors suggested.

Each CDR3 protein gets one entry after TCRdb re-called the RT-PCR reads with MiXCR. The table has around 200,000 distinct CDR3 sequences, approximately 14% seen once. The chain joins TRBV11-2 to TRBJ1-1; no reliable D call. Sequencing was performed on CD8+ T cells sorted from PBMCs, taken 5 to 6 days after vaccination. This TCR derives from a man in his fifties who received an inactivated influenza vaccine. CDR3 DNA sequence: TGTGCCAGCAGCTTAGGGCTATTCAGTGAAGCTTTCTTT. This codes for CASSLGLFSEAFF.